This T cell receptor beta chain stems from a study of graft-versus-host responses after intestinal transplantation. Study context: Tacrolimus plus steroids were given to all recipients for around three years, preceded by anti-thymocyte globulin induction. General study findings and limits: Circulating GvH clones peaking coincided with falling HvG clones soon after transplant. Individuals who had graft-donor T cell macrochimerism had allografts that showed high graft-versus-host to host-versus-graft clonal ratios.

Method: immunoSEQ multiplex PCR; TCRdb's copy keeps in-frame clones and lacks some. This sample has about 120,000 clones, with just over 90% found just once. This CDR3 is built from 14 residues. Germline lookup yields CDR1 SGHAT and CDR2 FQNNGV. V lost 5 bases to trimming and J lost 5 bases; unmatched junction nucleotides: 8. Turning to this clone: Its cognate antigen is unknown.

The sequencing here drew on unstimulated CD4+ T cells sorted from spleen or lymph node cells, taken before intestinal transplant. This clonotype was sampled from a human donor who received an intestinal transplant. This chain uses TRBV11-2 with TRBJ2-5; 7 nucleotides agree with TRBD1. The CDR3 loop is CASSPRGQGETQYF. The CDR3 region has the DNA TGTGCCAGCAGCCCGAGGGGGCAAGGGGAGACCCAGTACTTC. The whole variable domain, remainder taken from reference TRBV11-2 and TRBJ2-5, is EAGVAQSPRYKIIEKRQSVAFWCNPISGHATLYWYQQILGQGPKLLIQFQNNGVVDDSQLPKDRFSAERLKGVDSTLKIQPAKLEDSAVYLCASSPRGQGETQYFGPGTRLLVL.